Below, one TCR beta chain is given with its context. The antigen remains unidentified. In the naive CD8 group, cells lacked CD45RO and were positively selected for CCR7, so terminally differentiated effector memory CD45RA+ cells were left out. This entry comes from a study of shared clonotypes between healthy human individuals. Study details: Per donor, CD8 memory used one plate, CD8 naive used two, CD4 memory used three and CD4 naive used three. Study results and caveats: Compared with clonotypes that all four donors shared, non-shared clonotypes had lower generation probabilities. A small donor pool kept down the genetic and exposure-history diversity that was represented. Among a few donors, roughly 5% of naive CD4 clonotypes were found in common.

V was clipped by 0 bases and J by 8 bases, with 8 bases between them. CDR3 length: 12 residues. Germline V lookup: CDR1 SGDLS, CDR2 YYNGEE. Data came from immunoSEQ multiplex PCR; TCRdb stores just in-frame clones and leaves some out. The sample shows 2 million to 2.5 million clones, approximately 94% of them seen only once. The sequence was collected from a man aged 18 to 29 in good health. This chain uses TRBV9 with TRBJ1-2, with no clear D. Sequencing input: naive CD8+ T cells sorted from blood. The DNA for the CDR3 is TGTGCCAGCAGCGTAGACTATAGGGGCTACACCTTC. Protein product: CASSVDYRGYTF.